Shown below are 24 T cell receptor beta chains from a single sample sequenced in a study of T cell repertoires in cytomegalovirus infection. TCRdb reprocessed the reads with MiXCR, giving one entry per CDR3 protein. The table lists around 800,000 distinct CDR3 sequences, around a third of them singletons. The antigens for these receptors are not known. Sequences were derived from cultured CD8+ T cells from PBMCs, sampled from culture after CMV antigen stimulation. The receptors shown here come from a human donor in good health (CMV status not recorded). Some clones in this sample may be carry-over from other donors' samples.

This clonotype was seen a few times. The rearrangement links TRBV7-6 to TRBJ2-5; no firm D call. Germline V CDR1 and CDR2: SGHVS, FNYEAQ. Trimming removed 1 base at V and 9 bases at J, with 12 bases between. The CDR3 covers 13 residues. DNA of the CDR3: TGTGCCAGCAGCTTAGAGGGTTCCCTAGCCCAGTACTTC. Residues: CASSLEGSLAQYF. The full variable domain, its missing parts supplied by reference TRBV7-6 and TRBJ2-5, is GAGVSQSPRYKVTKRGQDVALRCDPISGHVSLYWYRQALGQGPEFLTYFNYEAQQDKSGLPNDRFSAERPEGSISTLTIQRTEQRDSAMYRCASSLEGSLAQYFGPGTRLLVL.

A note on this clonotype: This clone may be a read error of a much larger clone one base away. The chain recombines TRBV12-3 or TRBV12-4 with TRBJ1-1; a weak D match, TRBD1 (5 bases). This CDR3 has 15 amino acids. Trimming removed 5 bases from V and 3 bases from J, with 16 bases in between. CDR3 protein: CASSIPPGSDTEAFF. The CDR3 region has the DNA TGTGCCAGCAGTATCCCTCCAGGGTCGGACACTGAAGCTTTCTTT.

This chain joins TRBV28 and TRBJ2-7; D is ambiguous. V was shortened by 6 bases and J by 0 bases, with 15 bases between the two germline ends. CDR3 length: 15 amino acids. Germline CDR1 and CDR2: MDHEN and SYDVKM. The CDR3 DNA follows: TGTGCCAGCAGCGGGCCAGGTGCCAGCTCCTACGAGCAGTACGTC. Translating gives CASSGPGASSYEQYV.

The chain joins TRBV5-4 to TRBJ2-1, with 7 bases aligning to TRBD2. The CDR3 consists of 13 residues. CDR1 and CDR2 (germline): SGHNT, YYREEE (reference sequence). Trimming at V came to 6 bases and at J to 5 bases, leaving 5 bases not matched to a gene. The CDR3, as DNA: TGTGCCAGCACCGGGGGGACTCACAATGAGCAGTTCTTC. This encodes CASTGGTHNEQFF.

As to this clonotype: At one end the junction does not follow the germline gene, possibly because of a read error. J is TRBJ1-2 and V is TRBV4-1; 7 nucleotides line up with TRBD1. The V gene's germline CDR1 is MGHRA and CDR2 YSYEKL. This CDR3 region has 14 residues. CDR3 DNA sequence: TGCGCCAACAGCCAACCGGGACAGCTATATGGCTACACCTTC. Residues: CANSQPGQLYGYTF.

J is TRBJ2-7 and V is TRBV18, with 11 positions matching TRBD2. Germline V gene data show CDR1 as KGHSH and CDR2 as LQKENI. The V gene end was trimmed by 1 base and the J gene end by 3 bases; junction bases not matched to a gene: 2. This CDR3 is built from 15 residues. CDR3 residues: CASSPRGTSGYEQYF. In DNA, the CDR3 is TGTGCCAGCTCACCACGGGGGACTAGCGGCTACGAGCAGTACTTC.

This clonotype showed up many times. The CDR3 is CASSPEGNTEAFF. The DNA of the CDR3 is TGTGCCAGCAGTCCCGAAGGGAACACTGAAGCTTTCTTT. This chain connects TRBV6-5 to TRBJ1-1; D is unresolved. The V gene lost 5 bases and the J gene lost 1 base, with 8 bases spanning the gap. The CDR3 is 13 amino acids. From germline, CDR1 is MNHEY and CDR2 SVGAGI.

The chain uses TRBV4-1 and TRBJ2-3; 7 bases map to TRBD2. Germline-derived CDR1 and CDR2 are MGHRA and YSYEKL. CDR3 size: 15 residues. V was pared by 4 bases and J by 0 bases, with 4 bases of the junction left unmatched. Here the CDR3 reads CASSPQAGSTDTQYF. The DNA of the CDR3 is TGCGCCAGCAGCCCTCAAGCGGGAAGCACAGATACGCAGTATTTT.

This clonotype was counted between two and nine times. The J gene is TRBJ1-6, the V gene TRBV6-1, with TRBD1 matching 7 bases. The J segment lost 5 bases and the V segment lost 7 bases, leaving 11 bases of the junction unmatched. The CDR3 is 16 residues long. CDR1 is MNHNS, CDR2 SASEGT, per germline. CDR3 sequence: CASTSGQASNNSPLHF. Written as DNA, the CDR3 is TGTGCCAGCACCTCTGGACAGGCCTCGAATAATTCACCCCTCCACTTT.

This clonotype was detected a few times. The chain employs TRBV11-2 and TRBJ2-1; a weak D match, TRBD2 (5 bases). Germline V gene sequence: CDR1 SGHAT, CDR2 FQNNGV. This CDR3 has 16 amino acids. The V gene lost 5 bases and the J gene lost 8 bases, with 22 bases spanning the gap. CDR3 bases: TGTGCCAGCAGCCCTGGGAGACGGACTCTTGGGGATGAGCAGTTCTTC. This sequence encodes CASSPGRRTLGDEQFF.

J is TRBJ2-1 and V is TRBV12-3 or TRBV12-4; D is uncertain. Trimming pared 7 bases from V and 4 bases from J, leaving 17 bases between. The CDR3 has 15 amino acids. CDR3 DNA sequence: TGTGCCAGCAACCATCCCAGCAATCCTTACAATGAGCAGTTCTTC. Translated: CASNHPSNPYNEQFF.

This chain uses TRBV6-1 with TRBJ1-4; TRBD1 might be the D (5 bases). The germline V gene encodes CDR1 MNHNS and CDR2 SASEGT. The CDR3 totals 14 residues. The V and J ends lost 8 bases and 6 bases respectively, with 16 bases between them. This chain's CDR3 is CASLELGGDEKLFF. The CDR3 DNA reads TGTGCCAGCCTTGAGTTGGGAGGGGATGAAAAACTGTTTTTT.

The chain is built from TRBV4-1 and TRBJ2-6; no firm D call. The CDR3 has 18 amino acids. Trimming stripped 1 base from V and 0 bases from J, with 13 bases between. Germline V gene lookup returns CDR1 MGHRA and CDR2 YSYEKL. The CDR3 spells CASSQGAELYSGANVLTF. DNA for the CDR3: TGCGCCAGCAGCCAAGGGGCAGAACTTTACTCTGGGGCCAACGTCCTGACTTTC.

This clonotype was seen only a few times. V gene TRBV12-3 or TRBV12-4 combines with J gene TRBJ1-5; D uncertain. V was cut by 0 bases and J by 0 bases, with 12 bases left in between. The CDR3 totals 17 residues. The CDR3 loop is CASSLAGYGDSNQPQHF. The CDR3 DNA reads as TGTGCCAGCAGTTTAGCCGGGTACGGTGATAGCAATCAGCCCCAGCATTTT.

J is TRBJ2-6 and V is TRBV12-3 or TRBV12-4; no reliable D call. The CDR3 has 13 amino acids. V gave up 5 bases and J gave up 6 bases, with 8 bases separating them. The CDR3 nucleotides are TGTGCCAGCAGTCTCGATGCGGCCAACGTCCTGACTTTC. It specifies CASSLDAANVLTF.

This clonotype was seen ten or more times. The chain recombines TRBV4-3 with TRBJ2-2; 8 bases fit TRBD2. CDR1 is LGHNA and CDR2 is YSLEER in the germline V gene. The CDR3 spans 16 residues. V lost 1 base and J lost 7; bases outside the gene matches: 8. The CDR3 protein is CASSQGGSGEVGELFF. DNA of the CDR3: TGCGCCAGCAGCCAAGGAGGTAGCGGGGAGGTCGGGGAGCTGTTTTTT.

In its sample, this clonotype was seen a few times. The rearrangement uses TRBV27 and TRBJ1-2, with D hard to call. V was shortened by 4 bases and J by 4 bases, with 19 bases between the two germline ends. CDR1 MNHEY and CDR2 SMNVEV come from the germline V gene (reference sequence). This CDR3 spans 16 amino acids. CDR3 loop: CASSSLGPVPIYGYTF. Here the CDR3 DNA reads TGTGCCAGCAGTTCCCTAGGGCCCGTACCGATCTATGGCTACACCTTC.

This clonotype came up a few times. This chain joins TRBV7-9 and TRBJ2-2; 7 nucleotides line up with TRBD1. With V trimmed by 5 bases and J by 1 base, 4 bases remained unmatched. The CDR3 consists of 15 residues. CDR1 is SEHNR and CDR2 is FQNEAQ in the germline V gene (reference sequence). The chain's CDR3 is CASSHGQENTGELFF. Written as DNA, the CDR3 is TGTGCCAGCAGCCACGGACAGGAGAACACCGGGGAGCTGTTTTTT.

This clonotype showed up just a few times. The chain links TRBV6-2 or TRBV6-3 to TRBJ1-1; the D is unclear. The germline CDR1 and CDR2 sequences are MNHEY and SVGEGT. Between the trimmed V and J ends, which lost 4 bases and 7 bases, there was a span of 22 bases. This CDR3 region has 16 residues. This CDR3 reads CASSWAPGSRRIEAFF. The CDR3 coding sequence is TGTGCCAGCAGTTGGGCTCCGGGAAGTAGAAGGATTGAAGCTTTCTTT.

This clonotype was seen at least ten times. The V and J genes are TRBV7-2 and TRBJ2-5, with 10 positions matching TRBD2. V lost 4 bases to trimming and J lost 5 bases; unmatched junction nucleotides: 13. This CDR3 region has 17 residues. Germline V gene data show CDR1 as SGHTA and CDR2 as FQGNSA. DNA of the CDR3: TGTGCCAGCAGCTCCGCTTTACCGGGACTAGCGTGGGAGACCCAGTACTTC. Translation gives CASSSALPGLAWETQYF.

This clonotype was counted a few times. The chain carries TRBV27 and TRBJ1-1; unclear D gene. Between the trimmed V and J ends, which lost 7 bases and 1 base, there was a span of 10 bases. The CDR3 extends over 13 amino acids. Germline V gene lookup returns CDR1 MNHEY and CDR2 SMNVEV (reference sequence). The CDR3 reads CASTLGPNTEAFF. The CDR3 nucleotides read TGTGCCAGCACCCTCGGACCGAACACTGAAGCTTTCTTT.

This clonotype appeared a few times. DNA for the CDR3: TGTGCCAGCAGCCACCCCGGGACTAGCTACGAGCAGTACTTC. Residues: CASSHPGTSYEQYF. V is TRBV7-6 and J is TRBJ2-7, with 8 bases lining up with TRBD2. Germline V lookup: CDR1 SGHVS, CDR2 FNYEAQ. CDR3 length equals 14 residues. V dropped 5 bases and J dropped 3; count of bases not matched to a gene: 6.

This chain's CDR3 is CASSSGGRDYGYTF. The CDR3 DNA follows: TGTGCCAGCAGTTCAGGGGGTAGGGACTATGGCTACACCTTC. The chain has TRBV27 and TRBJ1-2; 7 bases are a match to TRBD1. The CDR3 is 14 residues long. Germline V lookup: CDR1 MNHEY, CDR2 SMNVEV (reference sequence). Losses at the gene ends were 4 bases for V and 3 bases for J; bases not matched to a gene: 5.

The chain carries TRBV4-1 and TRBJ1-5, with 8 positions matching TRBD1. The CDR3 sequence is 19 residues long. Germline CDR1 and CDR2: MGHRA and YSYEKL. V dropped 1 base and J dropped 0; count of bases not matched to a gene: 11. The CDR3 coding sequence is TGCGCCAGCAGCCAAGTAGGGGACAGGATTCGTTTTAGCAATCAGCCCCAGCATTTT. It encodes CASSQVGDRIRFSNQPQHF.